This entry lists 21 T cell receptor beta chains sequenced from one sample in a study of radiotherapy plus CTLA-4 blockade in lung cancer. Libraries were prepared by immunoSEQ multiplex PCR; TCRdb keeps only in-frame clonotypes and omits some of them. The repertoire holds 95,000 to 150,000 clones, with 85% to 90% as singletons. The source was peripheral blood, collected from a patient treated with radiotherapy plus ipilimumab. The receptor source for this set is a human donor with non-small cell lung cancer that progressed on radiotherapy plus ipilimumab.

This chain links TRBV27 with TRBJ2-7; 7 positions match TRBD1. In germline, CDR1 is MNHEY, CDR2 SMNVEV (reference sequence). Unmatched junction bases numbered 3, after V lost 4 bases and J lost 3 bases. There are 13 residues in the CDR3. The DNA for the CDR3 is TGTGCCAGCAGTTCGGCAGGGGGCTACGAGCAGTACTTC. It translates to CASSSAGGYEQYF.

The chain uses TRBV9 and TRBJ2-1; D possibly corresponds to TRBD2 (6 bases). V was pared by 4 bases and J by 4 bases, with 18 bases between. The CDR3 is made up of 16 amino acids. Germline V CDR1 and CDR2: SGDLS, YYNGEE. CDR3 amino acids: CASSPRLGQKYNEQFF. CDR3 bases: TGTGCCAGCAGCCCCCGACTAGGCCAAAAATACAATGAGCAGTTCTTC.

This chain joins TRBV18 and TRBJ2-1; TRBD2 agrees at 9 bases. In germline, CDR1 is KGHSH, CDR2 LQKENI. The CDR3 sequence is 15 residues long. V was clipped by 2 bases and J by 5 bases; unmatched bases: 4. This CDR3 reads CASSPVAGEDNEQFF. CDR3 bases: TGTGCCAGCTCACCAGTAGCGGGAGAGGACAATGAGCAGTTCTTC.

The chain has TRBV5-4 and TRBJ1-1; D uncertain. V was clipped by 4 bases and J by 1 base, with 5 bases between them. The germline gives CDR1 SGHNT, CDR2 YYREEE (reference sequence). The CDR3 loop spans 12 amino acids. The CDR3 spells CASSQWNTEAFF. The CDR3 nucleotides read TGTGCCAGCAGCCAGTGGAACACTGAAGCTTTCTTT.

The chain links TRBV6-1 to TRBJ1-4; no reliable D call. V was clipped by 6 bases and J by 7 bases, with 9 bases between them. The germline gives CDR1 MNHNS, CDR2 SASEGT. The CDR3 has 12 amino acids. As DNA, the CDR3 is TGTGCCAGCAGAGTAGGTCTTGAAAAACTGTTTTTT. This encodes CASRVGLEKLFF.

J is TRBJ1-5 and V is TRBV7-3; D call uncertain. Looked up from germline, CDR1 is SGHTA and CDR2 is FQGTGA. V shed 0 bases and J shed 4 bases, with 7 bases lying between them. This CDR3 contains 14 residues. CDR3 sequence: CASSLTLANQPQHF. CDR3 nucleotides: TGTGCCAGCAGCTTAACGCTTGCGAATCAGCCCCAGCATTTT.

The CDR3 loop reads CASRGPWSTDTQYF. In DNA, the CDR3 is TGCGCCAGCAGAGGACCGTGGAGCACAGATACGCAGTATTTT. This rearrangement joins TRBV10-2 to TRBJ2-3; D not certain. The V gene lost 6 bases and the J gene lost 0 bases, with 10 bases spanning the gap. The CDR3 is made up of 14 amino acids. The germline gives CDR1 WSHSY, CDR2 SAAADI.

The J gene is TRBJ2-1, the V gene TRBV2; 8 bases match TRBD2. The CDR3 loop spans 15 amino acids. With V trimmed by 2 bases and J by 0 bases, 0 bases remained unmatched. Looked up from germline, CDR1 is SNHLY and CDR2 is FYNNEI. The CDR3, as DNA: TGTGCCAGCAGTGAACGGGGGGGCTCCTACAATGAGCAGTTCTTC. Protein sequence: CASSERGGSYNEQFF.

CDR3 residues: CASSPGDRGHGYTF. CDR3 coding DNA: TGTGCCAGCAGCCCCGGGGACAGGGGGCACGGCTACACCTTC. The chain uses TRBV25-1 and TRBJ1-2, with 12 nucleotides matching TRBD1. CDR3 length equals 14 residues. Per the germline V gene, CDR1 is MGHDK and CDR2 is SYGVNS. The ends lost 6 bases at V and 8 bases at J; junction bases unmatched: 7.

The CDR3 loop is CASTTDRGGYTF. CDR3 nucleotide sequence: TGTGCCAGCACCACGGACAGGGGTGGCTACACCTTC. The rearrangement links TRBV28 to TRBJ1-2; 9 bases are a match to TRBD1. V shed 7 bases and J 7 bases; nucleotides not matched to a gene: 4. Germline CDR1 MDHEN, CDR2 SYDVKM. CDR3 size: 12 residues.

This clone was found once. The rearrangement links TRBV5-6 to TRBJ2-7; D remains ambiguous. V dropped 1 base and J dropped 0 bases, with 14 bases sitting between them. CDR1 is SGHDT and CDR2 is YYEEEE in the germline V gene. This CDR3 is built from 16 residues. CDR3 loop: CASSLTPTRSSYEQYF. In nucleotides, the CDR3 is TGTGCCAGCAGCTTGACGCCGACAAGGAGCTCCTACGAGCAGTACTTC. The entire variable domain, with the rest obtained from reference TRBV5-6 and TRBJ2-7, is as follows: DAGVTQSPTHLIKTRGQQVTLRCSPKSGHDTVSWYQQALGQGPQFIFQYYEEEERQRGNFPDRFSGHQFPNYSSELNVNALLLGDSALYLCASSLTPTRSSYEQYFGPGTRLTVT.

This rearrangement joins TRBV27 to TRBJ2-7; D possibly corresponds to TRBD2 (6 bases). CDR3 length: 13 amino acids. Trimming removed 6 bases from V and 7 bases from J, with 16 bases in between. Germline lookup yields CDR1 MNHEY and CDR2 SMNVEV (reference sequence). Here the CDR3 reads CASRPQEGGEQYF. DNA of the CDR3: TGTGCCAGCAGGCCCCAGGAGGGCGGAGAGCAGTACTTC.

The chain recombines TRBV19 with TRBJ1-4; no firm D call. Germline V lookup: CDR1 LNHDA, CDR2 SQIVND (reference sequence). The CDR3 is 15 residues long. Trimming removed 5 bases at V and 10 bases at J, with 20 bases between. The CDR3 DNA follows: TGTGCCAGTAGTTTATCCGGGGAAGGTCGAGCAAAACTGTTTTTT. Protein: CASSLSGEGRAKLFF.

The rearrangement links TRBV19 to TRBJ2-7, with 8 bases matching TRBD2. This CDR3 is built from 16 residues. Germline V gene data show CDR1 as LNHDA and CDR2 as SQIVND (reference sequence). The V gene end was trimmed by 5 bases and the J gene end by 4 bases; junction bases not matched to a gene: 13. CDR3 DNA: TGTGCCAGTAGTGCCGGGGGGGGGTTCCCCTCTTACGAGCAGTACTTC. It codes for CASSAGGGFPSYEQYF.

As regards this clone: Other DNA sequences in this sample translate to the same CDR3. The chain is built from TRBV5-1 and TRBJ1-2, with D possibly matching TRBD1 (6 bases). This CDR3 has 19 residues. The germline CDR1 and CDR2 sequences are SGHRS and YFSETQ. V was pared by 1 base and J by 8 bases, with 30 bases between. Here the CDR3 DNA reads TGCGCCAGCAGCTTGTGGCTCCCTGGAGGGGGGCCTCCGGGGGTAGGCTACACCTTC. Protein product: CASSLWLPGGGPPGVGYTF.

The rearrangement joins TRBV10-2 to TRBJ2-3, with a tentative D call TRBD2 (5 bases). Trimming cost V 6 bases and J 4 bases, with 14 bases left between them. CDR1 is WSHSY and CDR2 is SAAADI in the germline V gene. The CDR3 extends over 14 amino acids. CDR3 residues: CASRDSQGSDTQYF. The CDR3 bases are TGCGCCAGCAGGGACTCTCAAGGTTCAGATACGCAGTATTTT.

The gene calls are TRBV7-8 and TRBJ2-6; D remains ambiguous. Germline V gene sequence: CDR1 SGHVS, CDR2 FQNEAQ. V was shortened by 8 bases and J by 1 base, with 0 bases between the two germline ends. This CDR3 region has 11 residues. The CDR3 nucleotides read TGTGCCAGCTCTGGGGCCAACGTCCTGACTTTC. It codes for CASSGANVLTF.

The CDR3, as DNA: TGTGCCAGCAGCGGCGCAGATACGCAGTATTTT. This gives the protein CASSGADTQYF. This chain connects TRBV27 to TRBJ2-3; no definite D call. The CDR3 consists of 11 residues. Germline V CDR1 and CDR2: MNHEY, SMNVEV (reference sequence). The ends were cut back, 6 bases at V and 4 bases at J, with 5 bases in the middle.

The CDR3 DNA is TGTGCCAGCCAAACAGGATACACTGAAGCTTTCTTT. This sequence encodes CASQTGYTEAFF. The gene calls are TRBV2 and TRBJ1-1; possible D gene TRBD1, 5 bases. The CDR3 sequence is 12 residues long. The germline V gene has CDR1 SNHLY and CDR2 FYNNEI. V gave up 8 bases and J gave up 3 bases, with 10 bases separating them. The full variable domain, its missing parts supplied by reference TRBV2 and TRBJ1-1, is EPEVTQTPSHQVTQMGQEVILRCVPISNHLYFYWYRQILGQKVEFLVSFYNNEISEKSEIFDDQFSVERPDGSNFTLKIRSTKLEDSAMYFCASQTGYTEAFFGQGTRLTVV.

The chain employs TRBV19 and TRBJ2-7; D not certain. CDR1 and CDR2 (germline): LNHDA, SQIVND (reference sequence). Trimming left V 6 bases short and J 7 bases short, with 10 bases between. There are 11 residues in the CDR3. The CDR3 is CASRGFDEQYF. CDR3 DNA: TGTGCCAGTAGGGGTTTCGATGAGCAGTACTTC.

The CDR3 spells CASSLGRKETQYF. In DNA, the CDR3 is TGCGCCAGCAGCTTGGGCAGAAAAGAGACCCAGTACTTC. The V call is TRBV5-1, the J call TRBJ2-5; D is ambiguous. The CDR3 is 13 residues long. V dropped 0 bases and J dropped 3 bases, with 6 bases sitting between them. CDR1 SGHRS and CDR2 YFSETQ come from the germline V gene.